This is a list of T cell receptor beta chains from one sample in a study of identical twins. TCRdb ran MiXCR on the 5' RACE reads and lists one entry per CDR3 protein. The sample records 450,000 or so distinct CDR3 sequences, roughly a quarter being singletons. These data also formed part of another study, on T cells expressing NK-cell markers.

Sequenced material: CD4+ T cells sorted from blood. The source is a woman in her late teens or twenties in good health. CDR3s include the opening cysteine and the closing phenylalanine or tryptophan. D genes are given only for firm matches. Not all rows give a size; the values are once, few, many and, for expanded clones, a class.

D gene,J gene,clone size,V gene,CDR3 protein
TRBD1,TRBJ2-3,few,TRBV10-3,CAISEWDRVNTQYF
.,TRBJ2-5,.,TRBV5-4,CASSLGLATTQETQYF
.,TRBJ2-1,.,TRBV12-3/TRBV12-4,CASTGDPRSNEQFF
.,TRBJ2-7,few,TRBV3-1,CASSSLSGTLEEQYF
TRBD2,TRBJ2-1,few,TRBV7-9,CASSSLSGRAYNEQFF
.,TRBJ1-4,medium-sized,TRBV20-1,CSAQGRTNEKLFF
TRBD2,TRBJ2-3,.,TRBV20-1,CSAIALGRADTQYF
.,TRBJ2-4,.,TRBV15,CATSRDRRARAKNIQYF
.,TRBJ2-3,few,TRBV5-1,CASSSGGTGTDTQYF
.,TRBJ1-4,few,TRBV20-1,CSGSYRATNEKLFF
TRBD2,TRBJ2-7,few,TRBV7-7,CASSVREGSDEQYF
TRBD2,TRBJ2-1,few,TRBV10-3,CAIRLSTSGSSYNEQFF
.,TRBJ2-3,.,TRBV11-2,CASSLLGGGGFSSTDTQYF
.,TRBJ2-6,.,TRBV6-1,CASWGRLYSGANVLTF
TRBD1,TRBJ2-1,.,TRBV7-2,CASNPDAGGAYNEQFF
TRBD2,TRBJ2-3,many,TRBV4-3,CASSQDSSASGSLDTQYF
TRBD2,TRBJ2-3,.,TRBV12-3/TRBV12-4,CASSLLSGGARDTQYF
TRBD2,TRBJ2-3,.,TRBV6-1,CASRNPKGASGDTDTQYF
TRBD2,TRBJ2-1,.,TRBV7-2,CASSASSGWNNEQFF
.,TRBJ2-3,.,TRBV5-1,CASSMSSPRADTQYF
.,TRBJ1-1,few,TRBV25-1,CASSVQGRGAEAFF
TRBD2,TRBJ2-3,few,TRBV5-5,CASSPRGERSTDTQYF
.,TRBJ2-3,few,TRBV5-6,CASSRTTGSGDTQYF
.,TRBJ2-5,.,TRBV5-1,CASTAGPLRETQYF
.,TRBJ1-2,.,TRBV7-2,CASSLAVGRGDGYTF
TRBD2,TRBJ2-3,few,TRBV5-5,CASSLVGAAGANGDTQYF
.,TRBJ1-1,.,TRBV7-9,CASSFSGEIEAFF
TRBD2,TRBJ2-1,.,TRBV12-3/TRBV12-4,CASRGRTSGNNEQFF
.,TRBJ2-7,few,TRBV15,CATSIGLAGSGAPYEQYF
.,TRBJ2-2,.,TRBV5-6,CASSLGLRPENTGELFF
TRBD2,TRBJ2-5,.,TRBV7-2,CASSFRAGGQETQYF
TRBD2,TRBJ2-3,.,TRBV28,CASSSAGGSTDTQYF
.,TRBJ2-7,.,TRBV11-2,CASSPERAGSYEQYF
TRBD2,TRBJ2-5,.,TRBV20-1,CSARVGGGMETQYF
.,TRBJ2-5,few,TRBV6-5,CAIRNSGQETQYF
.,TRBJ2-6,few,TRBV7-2,CASSLFGGRSGANVLTF
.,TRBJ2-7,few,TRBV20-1,CSAGLRYEQYF
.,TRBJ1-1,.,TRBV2,CAGSDSYTEAFF
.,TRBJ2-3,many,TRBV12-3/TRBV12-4,CASSLAQSDTQYF
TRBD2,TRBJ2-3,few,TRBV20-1,CSAKNPGGPLDTQYF
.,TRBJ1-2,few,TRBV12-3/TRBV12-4,CASSPDSTGYTF
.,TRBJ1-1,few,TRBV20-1,CSASPGTLTEAFF
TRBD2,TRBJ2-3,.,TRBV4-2,CASSPLSGGFADTQYF
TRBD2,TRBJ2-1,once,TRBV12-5,CASGNLAGVTYNEQFF
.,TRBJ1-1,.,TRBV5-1,CASSLVASGNTEAFF
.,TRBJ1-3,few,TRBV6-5,CASSYWGAGGNTIYF
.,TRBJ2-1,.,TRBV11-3,CASSPQGSAYNEQFF
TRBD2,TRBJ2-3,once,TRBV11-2,CASSTRLAGWDTQYF
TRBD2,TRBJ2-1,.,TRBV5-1,CASSLALAGGPYNEQFF
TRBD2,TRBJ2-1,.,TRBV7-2,CASSRGGSGFNEQFF
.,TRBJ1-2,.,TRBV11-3,CASSFRRNNYGYTF
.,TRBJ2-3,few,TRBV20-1,CSCRVGALFDTQYF
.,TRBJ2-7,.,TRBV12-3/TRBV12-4,CASSFLGNTYEQYF
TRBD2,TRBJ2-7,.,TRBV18,CASSRNPTSVALDEQYF